The 28 T cell receptor beta chains in this list originate from one sample, sequenced in a study of resident and recirculating memory T cells in vitiligo. Assay used: immunoSEQ multiplex PCR; TCRdb lists only in-frame clones, some missing. This table holds around 78,000 clones, around 92% found once. Specimen: blood. The source is a male donor with vitiligo.

The chain carries TRBV6-1 and TRBJ2-4; 7 bases match TRBD1. Germline V gene sequence: CDR1 MNHNS, CDR2 SASEGT. There are 16 residues in the CDR3. Trimming at V came to 5 bases and at J to 6 bases, leaving 13 bases not matched to a gene. In DNA, the CDR3 is TGTGCCAGCAGTAAAGGGGCGACAGGGACGTCAAACATTCAGTACTTC. This encodes CASSKGATGTSNIQYF.

This chain links TRBV5-1 with TRBJ2-1; D ambiguous. V was clipped by 0 bases and J by 4 bases, with 5 bases between them. CDR1 is SGHRS and CDR2 is YFSETQ in the germline V gene. CDR3 size: 13 residues. In nucleotides, the CDR3 is TGCGCCAGCAGCTTGGGTCTGTACAATGAGCAGTTCTTC. This codes for CASSLGLYNEQFF. Combining the CDR3 with reference TRBV5-1 and TRBJ2-1 gives the whole variable domain KAGVTQTPRYLIKTRGQQVTLSCSPISGHRSVSWYQQTPGQGLQFLFEYFSETQRNKGNFPGRFSGRQFSNSRSEMNVSTLELGDSALYLCASSLGLYNEQFFGPGTRLTVL.

The rearrangement uses TRBV11-2 and TRBJ2-7; D possibly corresponds to TRBD1 (7 bases). Germline V CDR1 and CDR2: SGHAT, FQNNGV. The CDR3 length is 14 residues. V was cut by 3 bases and J by 3 bases, with 12 bases left in between. As DNA, the CDR3 is TGTGCCAGCAGCTTCGCGGGACAGAACTACGAGCAGTACTTC. Residues: CASSFAGQNYEQYF.

CDR3 amino acids: CASSLGQQETQYF. CDR3 coding DNA: TGTGCCAGCAGCTTGGGACAGCAAGAGACCCAGTACTTC. The chain couples TRBV7-9 to TRBJ2-5; TRBD1 matches at 7 bases. Germline loops: CDR1 SEHNR, CDR2 FQNEAQ (reference sequence). CDR3 length: 13 residues. The V gene end was trimmed by 3 bases and the J gene end by 2 bases; junction bases not matched to a gene: 0.

The chain employs TRBV9 and TRBJ2-6; D is unresolved. The V and J ends lost 3 bases and 4 bases respectively, with 8 bases between them. This CDR3 has 14 residues. Per germline, CDR1 SGDLS and CDR2 YYNGEE. CDR3 in DNA: TGTGCCAGCAGCGGCGCTCTGGGGGCCAACGTCCTGACTTTC. It is translated as CASSGALGANVLTF.

This sequence joins TRBV5-1 and TRBJ2-5, with TRBD2 identical over 10 bases. With 2 bases clipped from V and 5 bases from J, the junction kept 6 bases outside the gene matches. Germline V gene lookup returns CDR1 SGHRS and CDR2 YFSETQ. The CDR3 is 15 residues long. The CDR3 nucleotides are TGCGCCAGCAGCTTAGTTCTAGCGGGAGAGGAGACCCAGTACTTC. Translated, it gives CASSLVLAGEETQYF.

CDR3 sequence (DNA): TGTGCCAGCAATCTCGGGGGGGGATATGGCTACACCTTC. Translating it yields CASNLGGGYGYTF. The chain combines TRBV6-1 with TRBJ1-2; D is perhaps TRBD1 (5 bases). The CDR3 loop spans 13 amino acids. V was cut by 7 bases and J by 5 bases, with 14 bases left in between. Germline V gene sequence: CDR1 MNHNS, CDR2 SASEGT.

V usage is TRBV9 and J usage is TRBJ2-7; 9 nucleotides agree with TRBD2. The CDR3 is 15 amino acids. With V trimmed by 4 bases and J by 2 bases, 7 bases remained unmatched. CDR1 SGDLS and CDR2 YYNGEE come from the germline V gene. CDR3 sequence reads: CASSPRGGQTYEQYF. The CDR3 DNA is TGTGCCAGCAGCCCGCGGGGGGGACAGACCTACGAGCAGTACTTC.

In nucleotides, the CDR3 is TGTGCCAGCAGTCAGGACAGGGAGGTATACGGCTACACCTTC. This codes for CASSQDREVYGYTF. The chain recombines TRBV28 with TRBJ1-2; 8 nucleotides line up with TRBD1. Germline V gene data show CDR1 as MDHEN and CDR2 as SYDVKM. This CDR3 contains 14 residues. V dropped 5 bases and J dropped 8; count of bases not matched to a gene: 10.

The chain is built from TRBV4-3 and TRBJ2-7; 8 bases match TRBD2. This CDR3 contains 19 residues. Germline CDR1 is LGHNA and CDR2 is YSLEER. Trimming took 5 bases from V and 5 from J; bases not matched to a gene: 23. CDR3 protein: CASSSHFPRGTRGMNEQYF. The CDR3 nucleotides are TGCGCCAGCAGCTCCCACTTCCCGCGGGGGACTAGGGGCATGAACGAGCAGTACTTC.

This clone was observed a few times. The chain combines TRBV28 with TRBJ1-4, with a tentative D call TRBD1 (5 bases). V lost 10 bases, J lost 0 bases, and 18 bases lay in between. The CDR3 has 16 amino acids. Germline CDR1 and CDR2: MDHEN and SYDVKM. CDR3 sequence (DNA): TGTGCCACATGCGATGGGGGGACCGCAACTAATGAAAAACTGTTTTTT. The encoded protein is CATCDGGTATNEKLFF. Full variable domain (outside the CDR3, taken from reference TRBV28 and TRBJ1-4): DVKVTQSSRYLVKRTGEKVFLECVQDMDHENMFWYRQDPGLGLRLIYFSYDVKMKEKGDIPEGYSVSREKKERFSLILESASTNQTSMYLCATCDGGTATNEKLFFGSGTQLSVL.

The chain has TRBV7-2 and TRBJ2-3; 10 bases fit TRBD1. The CDR3 runs to 14 residues. Looked up from germline, CDR1 is SGHTA and CDR2 is FQGNSA. J was trimmed by 6 bases and V by 4 bases; bases with no gene match: 4. Here the CDR3 DNA reads TGTGCCAGCAGCTGGGACAGGGGAAGTGATACGCAGTATTTT. Its protein is CASSWDRGSDTQYF. The complete variable domain, with remaining parts taken from reference TRBV7-2 and TRBJ2-3, reads GAGVSQSPSNKVTEKGKDVELRCDPISGHTALYWYRQSLGQGLEFLIYFQGNSAPDKSGLPSDRFSAERTGGSVSTLTIQRTQQEDSAVYLCASSWDRGSDTQYFGPGTRLTVL.

This clone has a single count. This rearrangement joins TRBV27 to TRBJ2-3; 10 bases agree with TRBD2. The V gene end was trimmed by 0 bases and the J gene end by 3 bases; junction bases not matched to a gene: 0. The CDR3 covers 15 residues. CDR1 and CDR2 (germline): MNHEY, SMNVEV (reference sequence). The CDR3 DNA sequence: TGTGCCAGCAGTTTATCTAGCGGGAGGACAGATACGCAGTATTTT. Protein: CASSLSSGRTDTQYF.

V and J are TRBV11-2 and TRBJ1-1; TRBD1 matches 7 bases. The CDR3 loop spans 19 amino acids. Germline-derived CDR1 and CDR2 are SGHAT and FQNNGV. V was clipped by 1 base and J by 0 bases; unmatched bases: 14. The chain's CDR3 is CASSLGRWAGGRMNTEAFF. CDR3 DNA: TGTGCCAGCAGCTTAGGCAGGTGGGCAGGGGGTCGCATGAACACTGAAGCTTTCTTT. The variable domain in full, with the rest retrieved from reference TRBV11-2 and TRBJ1-1, is EAGVAQSPRYKIIEKRQSVAFWCNPISGHATLYWYQQILGQGPKLLIQFQNNGVVDDSQLPKDRFSAERLKGVDSTLKIQPAKLEDSAVYLCASSLGRWAGGRMNTEAFFGQGTRLTVV.

The chain is built from TRBV12-1 and TRBJ2-7; the table's D call, TRBD2, was not checked against the DNA. TRBV12-1 is assigned pseudogene status. The CDR3 loop spans 16 amino acids. In DNA, the CDR3 is TGTGCCAGCAGCTTTGTGGCCGGGACTAGCGAATACGAGCAGTACTTC. Protein product: CASSFVAGTSEYEQYF.

This chain connects TRBV10-3 to TRBJ2-3; a possible D gene is TRBD2 (6 bases). The germline V gene has CDR1 ENHRY and CDR2 SYGVKD. The germline V and J ends were trimmed by 3 bases and 5 bases, with 9 bases remaining between them. The CDR3 is made up of 13 amino acids. This CDR3 is CAISDARGDTQYF. In DNA, the CDR3 is TGTGCCATCAGTGACGCGCGGGGAGATACGCAGTATTTT.

CDR3 protein: CASSPGGWTGDRGQPQHF. Written as DNA, the CDR3 is TGCGCCAGCAGCCCCGGAGGTTGGACAGGGGACCGGGGGCAGCCCCAGCATTTT. J is TRBJ1-5 and V is TRBV5-1; 9 bases agree with TRBD1. J lost 7 bases, V lost 4 bases, and 18 bases had no gene match. Per the germline V gene, CDR1 is SGHRS and CDR2 is YFSETQ. The CDR3 length is 18 residues.

The rearrangement uses TRBV6-1 and TRBJ2-5, with D unresolved. Trimming took off 2 bases at V and 1 base at J, with 11 bases between the two ends. Germline lookup yields CDR1 MNHNS and CDR2 SASEGT. The CDR3 is made up of 15 amino acids. CDR3 region: CASSELSGRQETQYF. In DNA form, the CDR3 reads TGTGCCAGCAGTGAATTGTCAGGCCGCCAAGAGACCCAGTACTTC.

The CDR3 DNA reads TGTGCCAGCAGCCCCCCGAGCGGGAGTCAAAAGGAGTTCTTC. Amino acids: CASSPPSGSQKEFF. The rearrangement uses TRBV11-1 and TRBJ2-1, with 8 positions matching TRBD2. The junction had 14 bases not matched to a gene; V was cut back by 5 bases and J by 14 bases. CDR3 length: 14 residues. Germline CDR1 SGHAT, CDR2 FQDESV (reference sequence).

This clone was seen only once. In nucleotides, the CDR3 is TGCGCCAGCAGCCAAGTCCTAGGCCAAGAGACCCAGTACTTC. The encoded protein is CASSQVLGQETQYF. This chain connects TRBV4-1 to TRBJ2-5; D is unresolved. The CDR3 length is 14 residues. Trimming took 1 base from V and 1 from J, leaving 7 bases between them. Germline V gene sequence: CDR1 MGHRA, CDR2 YSYEKL.

The rearrangement joins TRBV7-9 to TRBJ1-1, with 7 nucleotides matching TRBD1. Germline CDR1 SEHNR, CDR2 FQNEAQ (reference sequence). V trimming: 0 bases; J trimming: 6 bases; junction bases outside the gene matches: 1. The CDR3 totals 13 residues. The CDR3 DNA reads as TGTGCCAGCAGCTTAGCAGGGGGCGCTGAAGCTTTCTTT. Protein sequence: CASSLAGGAEAFF.

V is TRBV19 and J is TRBJ2-7; D is perhaps TRBD1 (7 bases). Trimming left V 5 bases short and J 6 bases short, with 17 bases between. Germline assignment: CDR1 LNHDA and CDR2 SQIVND (reference sequence). The CDR3 runs to 14 residues. The CDR3 here is CASSPGGTAFEQYF. Written as DNA, the CDR3 is TGTGCCAGTAGTCCCGGCGGGACAGCCTTCGAGCAGTACTTC. Supplemented by reference TRBV19 and TRBJ2-7, the full variable domain reads DGGITQSPKYLFRKEGQNVTLSCEQNLNHDAMYWYRQDPGQGLRLIYYSQIVNDFQKGDIAEGYSVSREKKESFPLTVTSAQKNPTAFYLCASSPGGTAFEQYFGPGTRLTVT.

The CDR3 protein is CASSPYGESGYTF. CDR3 in DNA: TGCGCCAGCAGCCCGTACGGGGAGTCTGGCTACACCTTC. The J gene is TRBJ1-2, the V gene TRBV4-1; D unclear. The CDR3 sequence is 13 residues long. Trimming stripped 4 bases from V and 7 bases from J, with 13 bases between. Germline CDR1 reads MGHRA; CDR2 reads YSYEKL.

The CDR3 bases are TGTGCCAGCAGTTTAGGGGCCCCAGGGGTAGAGACCCAGTACTTC. Translating it yields CASSLGAPGVETQYF. The chain is built from TRBV27 and TRBJ2-5; a possible D gene is TRBD1 (6 bases). V dropped 2 bases and J dropped 4 bases, with 14 bases sitting between them. Per germline, CDR1 MNHEY and CDR2 SMNVEV (reference sequence). The CDR3 is 15 residues long.

This clone was observed a few times. CDR3 amino acids: CASSPSWTGRGQPQHF. CDR3 DNA: TGCGCCAGCAGCCCGAGCTGGACAGGGAGAGGACAGCCCCAGCATTTT. This chain links TRBV4-1 with TRBJ1-5; 8 bases are shared with TRBD1. V shed 4 bases, J shed 7 bases, and the junction held 12 bases outside the gene matches. CDR3 size: 16 residues. The germline CDR1 and CDR2 sequences are MGHRA and YSYEKL.

This clone was detected a few times. The rearrangement links TRBV30 to TRBJ1-2, with 9 bases matching TRBD1. The CDR3 is 13 residues long. With V trimmed by 4 bases and J by 7 bases, 7 bases remained unmatched. CDR1 is GTSNPN, CDR2 SVGIG, per germline (reference sequence). As DNA, the CDR3 is TGTGCCTGGACCCGGACAGGGGTGGGTGGCTACACCTTC. Protein product: CAWTRTGVGGYTF.

The rearrangement joins TRBV11-3 to TRBJ2-1; no clear D gene. Germline CDR1 is SGHNT and CDR2 is YENEEA. V shed 0 bases and J shed 9 bases, with 9 bases lying between them. CDR3 length: 13 amino acids. The CDR3 region is CASSLDSEREQFF. In DNA form, the CDR3 reads TGTGCCAGCAGCTTAGATTCAGAGCGTGAGCAGTTCTTC.

V usage is TRBV2 and J usage is TRBJ1-2; D uncertain. Germline V gives CDR1 SNHLY, CDR2 FYNNEI. The ends were cut back, 1 base at V and 4 bases at J, with 10 bases in the middle. The CDR3 runs 14 residues. The CDR3 DNA follows: TGTGCCAGCAGTGAAGGGGCGCGGGCCTATGGCTACACCTTC. It encodes CASSEGARAYGYTF. Drawing the rest from reference TRBV2 and TRBJ1-2, the complete variable domain is EPEVTQTPSHQVTQMGQEVILRCVPISNHLYFYWYRQILGQKVEFLVSFYNNEISEKSEIFDDQFSVERPDGSNFTLKIRSTKLEDSAMYFCASSEGARAYGYTFGSGTRLTVV.